Below are 6 T cell receptor beta chains sequenced from a single sample in a study of blood T cell repertoires in COVID-19. Some clones are missing from TCRdb's copy, which holds only in-frame ones; the method was immunoSEQ multiplex PCR. The sample lists around 210,000 clones, around 88% occurring once. The sequenced sample was peripheral blood. All receptors derive from a man between 18 and 29 years old with active or convalescent COVID-19.

This rearrangement joins TRBV9 to TRBJ2-1; D may be TRBD2 (6 bases). The CDR3 has 13 residues. CDR1 is SGDLS and CDR2 is YYNGEE in the germline V gene. Trimming left V 7 bases short and J 3 bases short, with 11 bases between. DNA for the CDR3: TGTGCCAGCGCTGGCGGGATCTACAATGAGCAGTTCTTC. It codes for CASAGGIYNEQFF.

The genes are TRBV5-5 and TRBJ1-5; TRBD1 matches 10 bases. The length of the CDR3 is 15 residues. The junction had 4 bases not matched to a gene; V was cut back by 4 bases and J by 3 bases. CDR1 is SGHKS, CDR2 YYEKEE, per germline (reference sequence). The CDR3 here is CASSVGTGVNQPQHF. For the CDR3, the DNA is TGTGCCAGCAGCGTCGGGACAGGGGTCAATCAGCCCCAGCATTTT.

This chain uses TRBV24-1 with TRBJ1-5; possibly TRBD1 for D (6 bases). This CDR3 has 18 residues. In germline, CDR1 is KGHDR, CDR2 SFDVKD. Between the trimmed V and J ends, which lost 2 bases and 4 bases, there was a span of 20 bases. CDR3 in amino acids: CATSDSVRGRGINQPQHF. The CDR3 nucleotides read TGTGCCACCAGTGATTCGGTTCGCGGCAGGGGTATAAATCAGCCCCAGCATTTT.

This clone was seen once. This sequence joins TRBV11-3 and TRBJ2-5, with 8 bases aligning to TRBD1. Trimming took 6 bases from V and 3 from J; bases not matched to a gene: 9. The V gene's germline CDR1 is SGHNT and CDR2 YENEEA. The length of the CDR3 is 15 residues. As DNA, the CDR3 is TGTGCCAGCAGTTTTTCGACAGGGGAGGAAGAGACCCAGTACTTC. This codes for CASSFSTGEEETQYF. Looking up the rest from reference TRBV11-3 and TRBJ2-5 gives the full variable domain: EAGVVQSPRYKIIEKKQPVAFWCNPISGHNTLYWYLQNLGQGPELLIRYENEEAVDDSQLPKDRFSAERLKGVDSTLKIQPAELGDSAVYLCASSFSTGEEETQYFGPGTRLLVL.

V and J are TRBV18 and TRBJ2-7; D ambiguous. V was cut by 6 bases and J by 2 bases, with 11 bases left in between. Per germline, CDR1 KGHSH and CDR2 LQKENI. CDR3 length: 13 amino acids. The CDR3 sequence: CASSLLSAYEQYF. For the CDR3, the DNA is TGTGCCAGCTCCCTACTTTCTGCCTACGAGCAGTACTTC.

The chain is built from TRBV4-2 and TRBJ1-2; TRBD1 agrees at 8 bases. V was clipped by 2 bases and J by 8 bases; unmatched bases: 10. This CDR3 spans 15 amino acids. CDR1 and CDR2 (germline): LGHNA, YNFKEQ. CDR3 protein: CASSQPMQGARGYTF. The CDR3 bases are TGTGCCAGCAGCCAACCAATGCAGGGGGCGCGGGGCTACACCTTC.